The 15 T cell receptor beta chains below were found in one sample sequenced in a study of CD8+ T cells in alopecia areata. Sequencing used cDNA as its template, made by extracting RNA and reverse transcribing it. Sequencing used immunoSEQ multiplex PCR; TCRdb keeps in-frame clones, though not all of them. The table shows fewer than 90,000 clones, with roughly 47% occurring only once. The sequencing input was NKG2D-high CD8+ T cells sorted from blood. Receptor source: a human donor with alopecia areata.

This clone was seen more than once but under ten times. V and J are TRBV28 and TRBJ2-2; no clear D gene. In germline, CDR1 is MDHEN, CDR2 SYDVKM. There are 11 residues in the CDR3. V was trimmed by 4 bases and J by 7 bases, leaving 4 bases between them. The CDR3 nucleotides read TGTGCCAGCAGTTGGGGCGGGGAGCTGTTTTTT. Protein: CASSWGGELFF.

In this sample, this clone turned up a few times. The V call is TRBV28, the J call TRBJ2-3, with D unresolved. In germline, CDR1 is MDHEN, CDR2 SYDVKM. This CDR3 comprises 12 residues. The V end lost 5 bases, the J end lost 6 bases, and 9 bases lay between the germline ends. This CDR3 reads CASSVHADTQYF. CDR3 DNA: TGTGCCAGCAGTGTTCACGCGGATACGCAGTATTTT.

This clone counts as medium-sized (0.01 to 0.1%). The rearrangement links TRBV7-9 to TRBJ2-1, with TRBD2 identical over 13 bases. J lost 8 bases, V lost 5 bases, and 9 bases had no gene match. The germline V gene has CDR1 SEHNR and CDR2 FQNEAQ (reference sequence). The CDR3 length is 16 residues. The CDR3 loop reads CASSPLLAGGPDEQFF. CDR3 bases: TGTGCCAGCAGCCCACTACTAGCGGGGGGGCCCGATGAGCAGTTCTTC. Filled out from reference TRBV7-9 and TRBJ2-1, the complete variable domain reads DTGVSQNPRHKITKRGQNVTFRCDPISEHNRLYWYRQTLGQGPEFLTYFQNEAQLEKSRLLSDRFSAERPKGSFSTLEIQRTEQGDSAMYLCASSPLLAGGPDEQFFGPGTRLTVL.

This chain uses TRBV27 with TRBJ2-3; TRBD2 might be the D (5 bases). V shed 5 bases and J shed 9 bases, with 12 bases lying between them. The CDR3 extends over 12 amino acids. Germline loops: CDR1 MNHEY, CDR2 SMNVEV (reference sequence). CDR3 DNA: TGTGCCAGCAGTGCCTCTAGAGGGACGCAGTATTTT. Its protein is CASSASRGTQYF.

The rearrangement joins TRBV29-1 to TRBJ2-2, with 7 bases aligning to TRBD2. The germline CDR1 and CDR2 sequences are SQVTM and ANQGSEA. The CDR3 length is 16 residues. Trimming cost V 1 base and J 6 bases; bases outside gene matches: 11. Here the CDR3 DNA reads TGCAGCGTTGAAGGCGCTGGCGGGAGATTCTCCGGGGAGCTGTTTTTT. Its protein product is CSVEGAGGRFSGELFF.

The chain recombines TRBV7-2 with TRBJ2-3, with unresolved D. Germline values: CDR1 SGHTA, CDR2 FQGNSA. V was clipped by 6 bases and J by 4 bases, with 14 bases between them. CDR3 size: 14 residues. CDR3 sequence: CASSLDSPADTQYF. The CDR3 nucleotides are TGTGCCAGCAGTCTTGATTCCCCAGCAGATACGCAGTATTTT.

This clone was seen a single time. Other DNA sequences in this specimen translate into the identical CDR3. This chain links TRBV27 with TRBJ1-1; D unresolved. This CDR3 is built from 13 residues. V lost 2 bases and J 0 bases, leaving 4 bases between the germline ends. In germline, CDR1 is MNHEY, CDR2 SMNVEV (reference sequence). The CDR3 coding sequence is TGTGCCAGCAGTTTAGGTATGAACACTGAAGCTTTCTTT. Residues: CASSLGMNTEAFF.

The chain joins TRBV29-1 to TRBJ2-5, with D perhaps being TRBD1 or TRBD2 (5 bases each). V lost 6 bases, J lost 1 base, and 12 bases lay in between. Per germline, CDR1 SQVTM and CDR2 ANQGSEA. The CDR3 spans 13 residues. The CDR3 protein is CSVLTAVQETQYF. The CDR3 DNA is TGCAGCGTACTGACAGCGGTCCAAGAGACCCAGTACTTC.

The genes are TRBV9 and TRBJ1-2, with D tentatively TRBD1 (5 bases). Germline V gene data show CDR1 as SGDLS and CDR2 as YYNGEE. The CDR3 length is 10 residues. The germline V and J ends were trimmed by 8 bases and 5 bases, with 7 bases remaining between them. CDR3 sequence (DNA): TGTGCCAGTGGGGGATATGGCTACACCTTC. This encodes CASGGYGYTF. Full variable domain (missing parts from reference TRBV9 and TRBJ1-2): DSGVTQTPKHLITATGQRVTLRCSPRSGDLSVYWYQQSLDQGLQFLIQYYNGEERAKGNILERFSAQQFPDLHSELNLSSLELGDSALYFCASGGYGYTFGSGTRLTVV.

V is TRBV29-1 and J is TRBJ2-2; 10 bases fit TRBD2. V trimming: 2 bases; J trimming: 6 bases; junction bases outside the gene matches: 3. Looked up from germline, CDR1 is SQVTM and CDR2 is ANQGSEA. CDR3 length: 14 amino acids. The chain's CDR3 is CSVELAGVAGELFF. The CDR3 DNA follows: TGCAGCGTTGAACTAGCGGGAGTAGCCGGGGAGCTGTTTTTT.

This clone appeared once. The CDR3: CASSPRTGLDYGYTF. The CDR3 DNA follows: TGTGCCAGCAGCCCTCGGACAGGGCTGGACTATGGCTACACCTTC. The chain carries TRBV28 and TRBJ1-2; TRBD1 matches 8 bases. Per germline, CDR1 MDHEN and CDR2 SYDVKM. V trimming: 6 bases; J trimming: 3 bases; junction bases outside the gene matches: 9. This CDR3 has 15 residues.

This clone came up a few times. This CDR3 reads CASSVRDRSYEQYF. CDR3 nucleotide sequence: TGTGCCAGCAGTGTCCGGGACAGGTCCTACGAGCAGTACTTC. V usage is TRBV28 and J usage is TRBJ2-7; 8 bases align to TRBD1. Germline values: CDR1 MDHEN, CDR2 SYDVKM. The trim removed 5 bases at V and 1 base at J, leaving 4 bases unmatched. The CDR3 loop spans 14 amino acids.

The V and J genes are TRBV20-1 and TRBJ2-1; D might be TRBD2 (5 bases). CDR3 length: 10 residues. The V gene lost 8 bases and the J gene lost 9 bases, with 11 bases spanning the gap. The germline V gene has CDR1 DFQATT and CDR2 SNEGSKA (reference sequence). In DNA form, the CDR3 reads TGCAGTCTGACTAATTTTGAGCAGTTCTTC. Encoded protein: CSLTNFEQFF.

The J gene is TRBJ1-3, the V gene TRBV4-1, with 7 bases fitting TRBD1. This CDR3 comprises 14 residues. Germline CDR1 and CDR2: MGHRA and YSYEKL. V was pared by 4 bases and J by 4 bases, with 4 bases of the junction left unmatched. CDR3 sequence (DNA): TGCGCCAGCAGCCCCAGGGGGGAAGGAAACACCATATATTTT. This encodes CASSPRGEGNTIYF.

The chain employs TRBV27 and TRBJ1-2; TRBD1 aligns across 10 bases. There are 13 residues in the CDR3. The V gene's germline CDR1 is MNHEY and CDR2 SMNVEV (reference sequence). V gave up 6 bases and J gave up 8 bases; unmatched junction bases: 6. The CDR3 DNA follows: TGTGCCAGCAGGACAGGGGGCACTGGGGGCTACACCTTC. Translating gives CASRTGGTGGYTF.